The 10 T cell receptor beta chains given below trace back to one sample, sequenced in a study of cytomegalovirus exposure and HLA in healthy donors. PCR employed 60 Vbeta and 13 Jbeta primers. Measured with immunoSEQ multiplex PCR; TCRdb has only the in-frame clones, and not every one. Here the sample spans some 110,000 clones, more than 65% being singletons. Sequencing used PBMCs. All receptors come from a woman aged 25 to 39 in good health and CMV-seronegative.

This clone occurred a few times. The rearrangement links TRBV5-4 to TRBJ1-1; 8 bases line up with TRBD1. The CDR3 length is 16 residues. CDR1 and CDR2 from the germline V gene are SGHNT and YYREEE (reference sequence). J was trimmed by 1 base and V by 0 bases; bases with no gene match: 5. DNA for the CDR3: TGTGCCAGCAGCTTGGGCGCCAGGGGGCCGAACACTGAAGCTTTCTTT. Translating gives CASSLGARGPNTEAFF.

V is TRBV19 and J is TRBJ2-7; D unclear. The germline CDR1 and CDR2 sequences are LNHDA and SQIVND (reference sequence). The CDR3 length is 15 residues. V gave up 1 base and J gave up 2 bases, with 12 bases separating them. The CDR3 loop reads CASSIGAGTPYEQYF. The CDR3 region has the DNA TGTGCCAGTAGTATAGGGGCAGGCACTCCCTACGAGCAGTACTTC. Based on the CDR3 plus reference TRBV19 and TRBJ2-7, the full variable domain is DGGITQSPKYLFRKEGQNVTLSCEQNLNHDAMYWYRQDPGQGLRLIYYSQIVNDFQKGDIAEGYSVSREKKESFPLTVTSAQKNPTAFYLCASSIGAGTPYEQYFGPGTRLTVT.

The gene calls are TRBV10-3 and TRBJ1-2; D unclear. The ends were cut back, 3 bases at V and 4 bases at J, with 18 bases in the middle. Germline V gene data show CDR1 as ENHRY and CDR2 as SYGVKD. This CDR3 is 16 amino acids long. The CDR3 reads CAISDPLAGSRYGYTF. As DNA, the CDR3 is TGTGCCATCAGTGACCCCCTAGCGGGGTCCCGCTATGGCTACACCTTC.

The rearrangement joins TRBV5-4 to TRBJ2-3; 8 nucleotides line up with TRBD1. CDR1 and CDR2 (germline): SGHNT, YYREEE (reference sequence). J was trimmed by 9 bases and V by 0 bases; bases with no gene match: 6. The CDR3 runs to 14 residues. CDR3 nucleotides: TGTGCCAGCAGCTTGGCCGACAGGGGTTACACGCAGTATTTT. This sequence encodes CASSLADRGYTQYF.

V and J are TRBV19 and TRBJ1-3; 7 bases agree with TRBD1. The CDR3 covers 17 residues. The germline CDR1 and CDR2 sequences are LNHDA and SQIVND (reference sequence). With V trimmed by 2 bases and J by 7 bases, 14 bases remained unmatched. CDR3 coding DNA: TGTGCCAGTAGTATATTAGGTCAGGGGGTCGGTCGGAACACCATATATTTT. Translation: CASSILGQGVGRNTIYF. Full variable domain (missing parts from reference TRBV19 and TRBJ1-3): DGGITQSPKYLFRKEGQNVTLSCEQNLNHDAMYWYRQDPGQGLRLIYYSQIVNDFQKGDIAEGYSVSREKKESFPLTVTSAQKNPTAFYLCASSILGQGVGRNTIYFGEGSWLTVV.

This clone has only a few counts. The chain recombines TRBV15 with TRBJ1-1; maybe TRBD1 (5 bases). The germline V gene has CDR1 LNHNV and CDR2 YYDKDF (reference sequence). With 8 bases removed from V and 4 bases from J, the gap between germline ends came to 14 bases. The CDR3 runs to 13 residues. CDR3 sequence: CATFSGLGTEAFF. The CDR3 region has the DNA TGTGCCACCTTTTCAGGGTTGGGCACTGAAGCTTTCTTT.

The CDR3 nucleotides read TGTGCCAGCACCCCTAAAAGAATTGACTCGTACAATGAGCAGTTCTTC. Its translation is CASTPKRIDSYNEQFF. The V call is TRBV19, the J call TRBJ2-1, with D unclear. V was trimmed by 9 bases and J by 4 bases, leaving 22 bases between them. The length of the CDR3 is 16 residues. Per germline, CDR1 LNHDA and CDR2 SQIVND (reference sequence).

V gene TRBV27 combines with J gene TRBJ2-1, with TRBD2 matching over 10 bases. Germline CDR1 reads MNHEY; CDR2 reads SMNVEV (reference sequence). This CDR3 is built from 14 residues. J lost 8 bases, V lost 6 bases, and 7 bases had no gene match. The CDR3, as DNA: TGTGCCAGCAGGATCGGGACTAGCGTATATGAGCAGTTCTTC. Amino acid sequence: CASRIGTSVYEQFF.

This chain connects TRBV10-3 to TRBJ2-7, with 7 bases identical to TRBD1. From germline, CDR1 is ENHRY and CDR2 SYGVKD. The CDR3 has 13 amino acids. V was clipped by 6 bases and J by 2 bases; unmatched bases: 4. DNA for the CDR3: TGTGCCATCAGGGAACAGGGGACCTACGAGCAGTACTTC. As protein: CAIREQGTYEQYF.

This chain uses TRBV5-4 with TRBJ1-2; 9 nucleotides line up with TRBD1. Germline assignment: CDR1 SGHNT and CDR2 YYREEE (reference sequence). J was trimmed by 4 bases and V by 3 bases; bases with no gene match: 4. The CDR3 sequence is 14 residues long. CDR3 nucleotides: TGTGCCAGCAGCTCCGGGACAGGGATCTATGGCTACACCTTC. Translated: CASSSGTGIYGYTF.